This T cell receptor beta chain was sequenced in a study of technical replicates of blood from several donors. V shed 7 bases and J 2 bases; nucleotides not matched to a gene: 9. CDR1 is SQVTM and CDR2 is ANQGSEA in the germline V gene. This CDR3 region has 14 residues. The protocol was immunoSEQ multiplex PCR, while the TCRdb copy is restricted to in-frame clones and leaves out a portion. This sample has 55,000 to 75,000 clones; 90% to 95% occur once, and the top ten carry approximately 4%. The V and J genes are TRBV29-1 and TRBJ2-3; TRBD1 agrees at 7 bases. The source is a human donor in good health. Some clones in this sample may be carry-over from other donors' samples. The sequencing input was PBMCs. CDR3 amino acids: CSGYGTVHTDTQYF. CDR3 in DNA: TGCAGCGGCTACGGGACAGTTCACACAGATACGCAGTATTTT.